This TCR beta chain was retrieved from a study of cytomegalovirus exposure and HLA in healthy donors. V shed 4 bases and J 2 bases; nucleotides not matched to a gene: 10. CDR3 length: 16 residues. The germline V gene has CDR1 SGHVS and CDR2 FQNEAQ. PCR involved 60 Vbeta and 13 Jbeta primers. Generated by immunoSEQ multiplex PCR, the TCRdb table keeps only in-frame clones and is missing some. The sample gives 150,000 to 180,000 clones, around 74% of which show up once; approximately 2.6% is in the top ten. The chain couples TRBV7-8 to TRBJ2-7; 8 bases align to TRBD2. Sequenced material: PBMCs. This sequence originates from a man aged 18 to 30 in good health and CMV-seronegative. In DNA, the CDR3 is TGTGCCAGCAGCTCCTTCCTAGCGGGCAACCCCTACGAGCAGTACTTC. Its translation: CASSSFLAGNPYEQYF.